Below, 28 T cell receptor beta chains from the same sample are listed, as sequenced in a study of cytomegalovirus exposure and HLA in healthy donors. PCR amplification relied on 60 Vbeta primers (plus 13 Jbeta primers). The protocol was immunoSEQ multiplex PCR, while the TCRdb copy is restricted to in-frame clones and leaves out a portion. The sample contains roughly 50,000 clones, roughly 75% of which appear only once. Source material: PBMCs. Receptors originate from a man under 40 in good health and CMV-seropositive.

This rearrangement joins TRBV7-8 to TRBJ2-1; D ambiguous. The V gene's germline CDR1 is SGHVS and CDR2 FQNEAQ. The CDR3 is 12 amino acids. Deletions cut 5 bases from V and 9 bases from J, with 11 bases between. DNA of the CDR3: TGTGCCAGCAGCCCGGATTCAGGTGAGCAGTTCTTC. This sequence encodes CASSPDSGEQFF.

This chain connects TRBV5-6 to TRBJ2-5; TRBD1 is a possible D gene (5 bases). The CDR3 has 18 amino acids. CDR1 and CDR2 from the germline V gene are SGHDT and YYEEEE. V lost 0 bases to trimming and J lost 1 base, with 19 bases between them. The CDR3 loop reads CASSLGSSFRRVQETQYF. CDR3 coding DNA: TGTGCCAGCAGCTTGGGGTCTAGTTTCCGCAGGGTCCAAGAGACCCAGTACTTC.

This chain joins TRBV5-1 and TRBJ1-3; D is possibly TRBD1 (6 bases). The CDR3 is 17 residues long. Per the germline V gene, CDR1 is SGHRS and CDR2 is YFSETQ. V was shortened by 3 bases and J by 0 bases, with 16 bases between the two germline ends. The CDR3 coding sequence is TGCGCCAGCAGCTATGGATTCAGGGGCGGCTCTGGAAACACCATATATTTT. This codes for CASSYGFRGGSGNTIYF. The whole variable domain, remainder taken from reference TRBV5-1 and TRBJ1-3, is KAGVTQTPRYLIKTRGQQVTLSCSPISGHRSVSWYQQTPGQGLQFLFEYFSETQRNKGNFPGRFSGRQFSNSRSEMNVSTLELGDSALYLCASSYGFRGGSGNTIYFGEGSWLTVV.

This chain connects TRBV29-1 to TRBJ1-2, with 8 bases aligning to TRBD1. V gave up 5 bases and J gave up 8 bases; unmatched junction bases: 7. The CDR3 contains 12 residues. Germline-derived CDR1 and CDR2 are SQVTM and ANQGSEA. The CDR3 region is CSVSPGGGGYTF. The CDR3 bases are TGCAGCGTTTCCCCAGGGGGCGGCGGCTACACCTTC.

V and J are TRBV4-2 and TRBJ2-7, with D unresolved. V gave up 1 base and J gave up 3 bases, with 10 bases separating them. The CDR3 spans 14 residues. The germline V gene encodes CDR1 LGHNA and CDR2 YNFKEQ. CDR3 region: CASSQVTSDYEQYF. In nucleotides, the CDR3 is TGTGCCAGCAGCCAAGTTACTTCCGACTACGAGCAGTACTTC.

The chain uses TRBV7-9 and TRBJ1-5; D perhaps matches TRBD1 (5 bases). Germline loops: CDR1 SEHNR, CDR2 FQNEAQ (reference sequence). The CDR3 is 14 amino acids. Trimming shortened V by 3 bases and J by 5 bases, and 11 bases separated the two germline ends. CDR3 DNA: TGTGCCAGCAGCTTTTCGGGGGTGGATCAGCCCCAGCATTTT. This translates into CASSFSGVDQPQHF.

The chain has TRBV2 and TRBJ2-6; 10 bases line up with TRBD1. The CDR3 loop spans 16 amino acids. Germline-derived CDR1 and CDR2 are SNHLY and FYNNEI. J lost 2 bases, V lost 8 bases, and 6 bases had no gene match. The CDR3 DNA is TGTGCCAGCTTCGGGACAGGGGACGCTGGGGCCAACGTCCTGACTTTC. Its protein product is CASFGTGDAGANVLTF.

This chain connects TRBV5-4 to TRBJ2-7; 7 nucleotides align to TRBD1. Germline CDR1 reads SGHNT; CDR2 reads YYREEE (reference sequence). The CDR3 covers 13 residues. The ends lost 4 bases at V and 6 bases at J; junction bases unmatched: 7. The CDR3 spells CASSLKGAGEQYF. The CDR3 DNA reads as TGTGCCAGCAGCCTGAAGGGGGCAGGCGAGCAGTACTTC.

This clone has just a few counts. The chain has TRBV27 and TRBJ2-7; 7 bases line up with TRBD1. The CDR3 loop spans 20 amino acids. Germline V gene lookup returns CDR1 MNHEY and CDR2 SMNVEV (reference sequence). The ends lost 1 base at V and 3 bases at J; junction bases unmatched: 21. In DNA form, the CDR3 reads TGTGCCAGCAGTTTATTGGCAGTTCGAAGAGACGGGGACAGAAACTACGAGCAGTACTTC. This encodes CASSLLAVRRDGDRNYEQYF.

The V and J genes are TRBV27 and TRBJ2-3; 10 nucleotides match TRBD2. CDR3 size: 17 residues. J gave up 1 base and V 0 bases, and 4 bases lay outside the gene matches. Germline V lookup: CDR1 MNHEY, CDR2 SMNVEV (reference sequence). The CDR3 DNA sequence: TGTGCCAGCAGTTTATCCCTAGGACTAGCGGGCACAGATACGCAGTATTTT. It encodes CASSLSLGLAGTDTQYF.

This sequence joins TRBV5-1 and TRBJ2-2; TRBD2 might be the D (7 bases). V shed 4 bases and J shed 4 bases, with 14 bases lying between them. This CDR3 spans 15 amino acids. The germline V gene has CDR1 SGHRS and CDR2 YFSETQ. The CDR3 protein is CASSADSGATGELFF. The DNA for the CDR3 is TGCGCCAGCAGCGCGGACAGCGGGGCCACCGGGGAGCTGTTTTTT.

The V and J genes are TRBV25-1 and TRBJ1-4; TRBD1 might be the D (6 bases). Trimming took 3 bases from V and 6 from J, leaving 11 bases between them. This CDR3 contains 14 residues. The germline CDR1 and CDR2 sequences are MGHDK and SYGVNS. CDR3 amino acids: CASSDTYRDEKLFF. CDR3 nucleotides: TGTGCCAGCAGTGATACTTACAGGGATGAAAAACTGTTTTTT.

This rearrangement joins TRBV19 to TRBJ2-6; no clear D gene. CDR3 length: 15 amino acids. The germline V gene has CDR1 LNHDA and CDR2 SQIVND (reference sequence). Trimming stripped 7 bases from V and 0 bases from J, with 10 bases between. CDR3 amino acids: CASKEVRSGANVLTF. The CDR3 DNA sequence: TGTGCCAGTAAAGAGGTTCGCTCTGGGGCCAACGTCCTGACTTTC.

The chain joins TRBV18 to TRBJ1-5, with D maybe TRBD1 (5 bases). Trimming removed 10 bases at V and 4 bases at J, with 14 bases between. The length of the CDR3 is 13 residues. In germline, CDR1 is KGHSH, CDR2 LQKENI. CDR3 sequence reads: CATTKDSNQPQHF. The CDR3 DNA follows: TGTGCCACCACTAAAGACAGTAATCAGCCCCAGCATTTT.

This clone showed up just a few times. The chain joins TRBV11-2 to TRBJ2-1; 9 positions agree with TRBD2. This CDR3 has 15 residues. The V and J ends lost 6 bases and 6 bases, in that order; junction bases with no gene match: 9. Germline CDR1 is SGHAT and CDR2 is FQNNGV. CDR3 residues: CASSPIAGVLNEQFF. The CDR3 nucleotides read TGTGCCAGCAGTCCCATAGCGGGGGTGCTCAATGAGCAGTTCTTC. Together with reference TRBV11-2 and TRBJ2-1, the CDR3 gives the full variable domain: EAGVAQSPRYKIIEKRQSVAFWCNPISGHATLYWYQQILGQGPKLLIQFQNNGVVDDSQLPKDRFSAERLKGVDSTLKIQPAKLEDSAVYLCASSPIAGVLNEQFFGPGTRLTVL.

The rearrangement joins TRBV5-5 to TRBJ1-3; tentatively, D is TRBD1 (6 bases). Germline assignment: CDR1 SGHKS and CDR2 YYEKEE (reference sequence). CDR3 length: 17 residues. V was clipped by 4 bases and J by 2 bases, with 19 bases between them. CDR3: CASSRLGGEVAGNTIYF. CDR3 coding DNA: TGTGCCAGCAGCCGTTTAGGGGGGGAGGTAGCTGGAAACACCATATATTTT.

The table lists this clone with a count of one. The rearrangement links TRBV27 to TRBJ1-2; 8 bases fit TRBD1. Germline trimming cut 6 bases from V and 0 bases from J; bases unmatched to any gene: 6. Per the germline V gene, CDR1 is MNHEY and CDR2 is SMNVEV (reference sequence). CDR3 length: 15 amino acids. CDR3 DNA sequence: TGTGCCAGCAGCCTTGGACAGGGCCCTAACTATGGCTACACCTTC. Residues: CASSLGQGPNYGYTF.

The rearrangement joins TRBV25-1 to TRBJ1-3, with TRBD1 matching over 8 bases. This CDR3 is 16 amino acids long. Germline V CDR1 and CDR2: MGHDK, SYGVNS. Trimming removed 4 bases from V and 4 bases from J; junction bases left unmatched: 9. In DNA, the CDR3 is TGTGCCAGCAGTGCTCGGGGACAGGCCCCAGGAAACACCATATATTTT. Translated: CASSARGQAPGNTIYF.

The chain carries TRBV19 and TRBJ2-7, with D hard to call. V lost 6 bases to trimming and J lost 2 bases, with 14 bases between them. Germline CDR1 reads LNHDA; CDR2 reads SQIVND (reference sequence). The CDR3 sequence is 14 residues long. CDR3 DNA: TGTGCCAGTAGGATGACATCAAGGACCTACGAGCAGTACTTC. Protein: CASRMTSRTYEQYF. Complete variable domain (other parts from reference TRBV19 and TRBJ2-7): DGGITQSPKYLFRKEGQNVTLSCEQNLNHDAMYWYRQDPGQGLRLIYYSQIVNDFQKGDIAEGYSVSREKKESFPLTVTSAQKNPTAFYLCASRMTSRTYEQYFGPGTRLTVT.

CDR3 DNA: TGTGCCAGCTCCAGGGGTAATCAGCCCCAGCATTTT. Translation gives CASSRGNQPQHF. V usage is TRBV6-1 and J usage is TRBJ1-5, with D possibly being TRBD1 (6 bases). Germline-derived CDR1 and CDR2 are MNHNS and SASEGT. V lost 8 bases to trimming and J lost 4 bases, with 9 bases between them. The CDR3 runs 12 residues.

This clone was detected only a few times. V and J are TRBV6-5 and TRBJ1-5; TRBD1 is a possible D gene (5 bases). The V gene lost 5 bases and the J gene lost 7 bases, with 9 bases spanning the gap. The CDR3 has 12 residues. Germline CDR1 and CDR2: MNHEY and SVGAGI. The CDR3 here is CASSQGNQPQHF. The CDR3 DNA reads TGTGCCAGCAGTCAGGGTAACCAGCCCCAGCATTTT.

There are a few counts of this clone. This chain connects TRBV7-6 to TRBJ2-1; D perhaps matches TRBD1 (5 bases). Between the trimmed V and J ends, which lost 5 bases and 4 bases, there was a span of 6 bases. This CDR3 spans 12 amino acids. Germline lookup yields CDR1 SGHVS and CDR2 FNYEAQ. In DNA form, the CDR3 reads TGTGCCAGCAGCCCAGGGTACAATGAGCAGTTCTTC. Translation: CASSPGYNEQFF.

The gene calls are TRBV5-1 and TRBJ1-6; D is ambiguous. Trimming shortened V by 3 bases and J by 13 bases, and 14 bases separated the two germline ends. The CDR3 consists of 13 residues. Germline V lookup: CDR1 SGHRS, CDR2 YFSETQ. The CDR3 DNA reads TGCGCCAGCAGCTGGGAGGCCGGGAGTCCCCTCCACTTT. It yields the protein CASSWEAGSPLHF.

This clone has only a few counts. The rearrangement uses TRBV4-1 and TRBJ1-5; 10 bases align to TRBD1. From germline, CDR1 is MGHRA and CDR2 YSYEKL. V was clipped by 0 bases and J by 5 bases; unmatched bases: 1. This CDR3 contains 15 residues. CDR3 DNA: TGCGCCAGCAGCCAAGATGGACAGGGGGATCAGCCCCAGCATTTT. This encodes CASSQDGQGDQPQHF.

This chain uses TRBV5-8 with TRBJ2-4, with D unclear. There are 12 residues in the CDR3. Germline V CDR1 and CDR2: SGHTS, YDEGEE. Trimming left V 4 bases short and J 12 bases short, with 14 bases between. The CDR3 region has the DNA TGTGCCAGCAGCCCCAAGGCGGTAAATCAGTACTTC. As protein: CASSPKAVNQYF.

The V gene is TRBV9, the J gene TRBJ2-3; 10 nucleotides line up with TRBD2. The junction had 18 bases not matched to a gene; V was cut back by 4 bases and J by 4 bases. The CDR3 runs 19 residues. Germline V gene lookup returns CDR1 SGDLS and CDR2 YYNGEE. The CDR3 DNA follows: TGTGCCAGCAGCTCTACCATATCTACTAGCGGGGATACGGCAGATACGCAGTATTTT. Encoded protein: CASSSTISTSGDTADTQYF.

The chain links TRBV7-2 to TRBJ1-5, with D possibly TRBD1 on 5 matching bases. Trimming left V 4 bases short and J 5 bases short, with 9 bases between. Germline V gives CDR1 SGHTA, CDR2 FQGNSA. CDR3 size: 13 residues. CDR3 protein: CASSYGGDQPQHF. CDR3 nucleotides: TGTGCCAGCAGCTACGGGGGGGATCAGCCCCAGCATTTT.

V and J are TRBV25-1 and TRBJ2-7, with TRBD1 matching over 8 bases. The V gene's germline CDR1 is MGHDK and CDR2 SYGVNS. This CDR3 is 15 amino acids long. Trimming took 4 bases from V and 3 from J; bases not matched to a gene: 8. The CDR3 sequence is CASSGKGQGNYEQYF. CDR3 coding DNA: TGTGCCAGCAGTGGAAAAGGACAGGGCAACTACGAGCAGTACTTC.